This T cell receptor (beta chain) was sequenced for a study of T-cell reconstitution after alpha-beta-depleted transplantation in children. For TCRbeta, the library was prepared with unique molecular identifiers. Using its own MiXCR run on the PCR reads, TCRdb lists one record per CDR3 protein. The sample consists of hundreds of thousands of distinct CDR3 sequences, about 12% of them appearing once. The sample was PBMCs from the stem cell graft donor, taken from the stem cell graft. This receptor was taken from a human donor who donated a stem cell graft to a child with acute lymphoblastic leukemia.

CDR3 in DNA: TGCAGTGCTAGGATCATAGGCCCAGATACGCAGTATTTT. Translating gives CSARIIGPDTQYF. J is TRBJ2-3 and V is TRBV20-1; no reliable D call. The CDR3 extends over 13 amino acids. Trimming shortened V by 3 bases and J by 4 bases, and 11 bases separated the two germline ends. Germline V gene data show CDR1 as DFQATT and CDR2 as SNEGSKA (reference sequence).